The 6 T cell receptor beta chains presented below share a single source sample, sequenced in a study of vaccination effects on CD4 cells after COVID-19. TCRdb keeps only in-frame clones here, not all; method: immunoSEQ multiplex PCR. The data contain about 24,000 clones, around 70% of them seen just once; the ten biggest clones take up 7.8%. Sequencing in the ViraFEST assay came after antigen-specific CD4+ T cells had been expanded with viral peptide pools, which were used to stimulate PBMC. Culture lasted around eleven days before CD4+ T cell isolation. It was two doses of either the BNT162b2 or mRNA-1273 vaccine that participants received. No cognate antigen is known for these TCRs. The sequenced sample was CD4+ T cells from PBMCs cultured with SARS-CoV-2 spike peptides, obtained after COVID-19 vaccination. Source of these receptors: a human donor who received a COVID-19 vaccine.

This chain uses TRBV10-2 with TRBJ2-1, with a possible D match to TRBD2 (5 bases). V was trimmed by 0 bases and J by 9 bases, leaving 12 bases between them. Germline values: CDR1 WSHSY, CDR2 SAAADI. The CDR3 has 14 residues. CDR3 loop: CASSESIGRGEQFF. In DNA, the CDR3 is TGCGCCAGCAGTGAGTCGATCGGCCGGGGTGAGCAGTTCTTC.

The rearrangement uses TRBV7-2 and TRBJ2-2, with D perhaps TRBD1 or TRBD2 (6 bases each). V lost 6 bases and J 2 bases, leaving 10 bases between the germline ends. CDR3 length equals 14 residues. Germline V lookup: CDR1 SGHTA, CDR2 FQGNSA. As DNA, the CDR3 is TGTGCCAGCAGGGGGGCGGGAAACACCGGGGAGCTGTTTTTT. Translation: CASRGAGNTGELFF.

V usage is TRBV10-3 and J usage is TRBJ1-6; 7 bases map to TRBD1. The V gene end was trimmed by 6 bases and the J gene end by 10 bases; junction bases not matched to a gene: 3. Per germline, CDR1 ENHRY and CDR2 SYGVKD. The CDR3 loop spans 12 amino acids. The DNA for the CDR3 is TGTGCCATCAGGAGGGACAGATCACCCCTCCACTTT. Residues: CAIRRDRSPLHF.

The chain combines TRBV2 with TRBJ1-6, with 7 bases identical to TRBD1. Germline CDR1 and CDR2: SNHLY and FYNNEI. V gave up 3 bases and J gave up 10 bases; unmatched junction bases: 9. The CDR3 totals 15 residues. CDR3 nucleotide sequence: TGTGCCAGCAGTGAGACAGGGCCGCGGGTATCACCCCTCCACTTT. Protein sequence: CASSETGPRVSPLHF.

The chain links TRBV18 to TRBJ2-3; 7 bases map to TRBD2. This CDR3 spans 15 amino acids. V trimming: 3 bases; J trimming: 4 bases; junction bases outside the gene matches: 7. From germline, CDR1 is KGHSH and CDR2 LQKENI. The CDR3 is CASSPTGGSPDTQYF. The CDR3 bases are TGTGCCAGCTCACCGACTGGCGGGAGCCCAGATACGCAGTATTTT.

The chain joins TRBV5-1 to TRBJ2-3, with 10 bases lining up with TRBD2. Per germline, CDR1 SGHRS and CDR2 YFSETQ. Trimming at V came to 2 bases and at J to 6 bases, leaving 6 bases not matched to a gene. This CDR3 contains 15 residues. Here the CDR3 DNA reads TGCGCCAGCAGCTTTGGAGCGGGAGGGCCGGATACGCAGTATTTT. Translated, it gives CASSFGAGGPDTQYF. Using reference TRBV5-1 and TRBJ2-3 for the parts outside the CDR3, the full variable domain is KAGVTQTPRYLIKTRGQQVTLSCSPISGHRSVSWYQQTPGQGLQFLFEYFSETQRNKGNFPGRFSGRQFSNSRSEMNVSTLELGDSALYLCASSFGAGGPDTQYFGPGTRLTVL.